This T cell receptor beta chain was sequenced for a study of T-cell reconstitution after alpha-beta-depleted transplantation in children. The TCRbeta library was prepared with unique molecular identifiers. In TCRdb, the PCR reads were re-called with MiXCR into one record per CDR3 protein. The table has roughly 790,000 distinct CDR3 sequences, less than 20% seen once. Overall study findings and caveats: A year post-transplant, T-cell counts and diversity derived mostly from newly produced T cells. Expanded clones from the graft, numbering several hundred, reportedly supplied alpha-beta T cells about two months after transplant.

A remark on this clonotype: Its antigen is undetermined.

This sequence originates from a male patient aged 5 to 17 who had a stem cell transplant for acute lymphoblastic leukemia, so the T cells may come from the graft donor. The sample was PBMCs, mostly from graft donor cells, taken 360 days after TCRalphabeta/CD19-depleted stem cell transplant.

Here the CDR3 DNA reads TGTGCCACCAGTGATTCAGGGGTCGGCACAGATACGCAGTATTTT. The encoded protein is CATSDSGVGTDTQYF. V gene TRBV24-1 combines with J gene TRBJ2-3; perhaps TRBD1 as D (6 bases). CDR3 length: 15 amino acids. V lost 2 bases to trimming and J lost 1 base, with 9 bases between them. The germline gives CDR1 KGHDR, CDR2 SFDVKD.